The rows below give T cell receptor beta chains drawn from one sample of a study of monozygotic twins with inflammatory bowel disease. TCRdb re-called the 5' RACE reads and gives one entry per CDR3 protein, without DNA. This sample's clone table lists 440,000 or so distinct CDR3 sequences. Material for sequencing was blood. The source of these receptors is a human donor with ulcerative colitis or Crohn's disease, or a healthy co-twin of an affected twin (not recorded which). Both conserved end residues are part of each CDR3.

J,V,CDR3
TRBJ1-1,TRBV4-2,CASSQEARGGTEAFF
TRBJ1-1,TRBV5-6,CASSLRGPNQAFF
TRBJ2-1,TRBV20-1,CSARGLAVASYNEQFF
TRBJ1-4,TRBV30,CAWSASRQPTNEKLFF
TRBJ1-1,TRBV20-1,CSAPRGVNTEAFF
TRBJ2-7,TRBV28,CASSPHRGPSYEQYF
TRBJ1-4,TRBV29-1,CSALTSASNEKLFF
TRBJ2-3,TRBV5-1,CASSLESFGSADTQYF
TRBJ2-5,TRBV27,CASSLWGLAGPQETQYF
TRBJ1-4,TRBV20-1,CSARRDGNEKLFF
TRBJ2-7,TRBV20-1,CSARKHPVPPYEQYF
TRBJ2-7,TRBV6-2/TRBV6-3,CASASLYEQYF
TRBJ1-1,TRBV7-9,CASSSAETTEAFF
TRBJ1-4,TRBV9,CASSVAGNSEKLFF
TRBJ1-6,TRBV7-2,CASSRDSYNSPLHF
TRBJ1-3,TRBV30,CAWSVGGFSGNTIYF
TRBJ2-7,TRBV29-1,CSVGQGLSYEQYF
TRBJ1-2,TRBV3-1,CASSPIDGQGPYTF
TRBJ1-5,TRBV3-1,CASSPGRGGSQPQHF
TRBJ2-7,TRBV6-5,CASGTSNSYEQYF
TRBJ1-5,TRBV20-1,CSASWTGVGQPQHF
TRBJ2-7,TRBV5-5,CASGGGSSYEQYF
TRBJ1-5,TRBV7-2,CASSLNGGAGNQPQHF
TRBJ2-2,TRBV7-3,CASSFDSGLTGELFF
TRBJ2-5,TRBV20-1,CSARDVTTPRGETQYF
TRBJ1-2,TRBV2,CASSPFRFGYGYTF
TRBJ2-3,TRBV4-1,CASSQNPLTSGVTDTQYF
TRBJ2-7,TRBV6-5,CASSYGAGGPQGEQYF